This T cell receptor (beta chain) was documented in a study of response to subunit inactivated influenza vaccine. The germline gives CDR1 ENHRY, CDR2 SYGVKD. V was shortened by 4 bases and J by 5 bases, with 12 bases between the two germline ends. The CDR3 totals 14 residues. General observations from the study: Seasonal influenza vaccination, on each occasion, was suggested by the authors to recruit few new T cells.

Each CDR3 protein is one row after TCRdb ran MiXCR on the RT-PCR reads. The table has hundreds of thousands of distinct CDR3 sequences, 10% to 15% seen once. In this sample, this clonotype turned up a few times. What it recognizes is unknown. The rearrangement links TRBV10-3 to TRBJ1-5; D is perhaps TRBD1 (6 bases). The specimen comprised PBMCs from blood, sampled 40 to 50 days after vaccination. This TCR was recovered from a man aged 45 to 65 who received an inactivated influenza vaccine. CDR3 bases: TGTGCCATCAGTGCCCTGACAGGAGATCAGCCCCAGCATTTT. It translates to CAISALTGDQPQHF.